The clone carrying this T cell receptor (beta chain) has only one observation. The CDR3 covers 19 residues. V lost 1 base and J lost 0, with 19 bases in between. The germline V gene has CDR1 KGHSH and CDR2 LQKENI. The entry originates in a study of blood T cell repertoires in COVID-19. Study details: Donors in the United States, Italy and Spain gave samples during acute or convalescent COVID-19. The analysed material was cDNA or gDNA that came from T cells, B-cell-depleted T cells, or PBMCs.

Some clones are missing from TCRdb's copy, which holds only in-frame ones; the method was immunoSEQ multiplex PCR. The data show fewer than 200,000 clones, roughly nine tenths seen once. The specimen sequenced was peripheral blood. The chain employs TRBV18 and TRBJ2-1, with D hard to call. The TCR originated in a young man who had recovered from COVID-19. For the CDR3, the DNA is TGTGCCAGCTCACCACAATTAGCCCAGCTACCAAGCTCCTACAATGAGCAGTTCTTC. This gives the protein CASSPQLAQLPSSYNEQFF.